This is a list of T cell receptor beta chains from one sample in a study of Ad26.COV2.S vaccination and SARS-CoV-2 variants. Measured with immunoSEQ multiplex PCR; TCRdb has only the in-frame clones, and not every one. This sample carries around 420,000 clones, around 89% of them seen once, and the ten largest clones take 3.6%. This sample comprised peripheral blood, obtained in a trial of Ad26.COV2.S vaccine versus placebo. The source of these receptors is a person between 18 and 65 years old who received the Ad26.COV2.S COVID-19 vaccine or a placebo. CDR3s include the opening cysteine and the closing phenylalanine or tryptophan. D genes are given only for firm matches. For some rows the clone size is stated as once, few or many, or as a class when expanded; others skip it.

CASSFLGNSPLHF TGTGCCAGCAGCTTCTTGGGGAATTCACCCCTCCACTTT TRBV7-9 NA NA TRBJ1-6
CASSRSWGGYEQYF TGTGCCAGCAGCCGCTCATGGGGAGGGTACGAGCAGTACTTC TRBV7-9 TRBD2 NA TRBJ2-7
CASNYQHTGELFF TGTGCCAGCAACTACCAGCACACCGGGGAGCTGTTTTTT TRBV7-8 NA few TRBJ2-2
CASTLAGWTDTQYF TGTGCCAGCACACTAGCGGGGTGGACAGATACGCAGTATTTT TRBV2 TRBD2 NA TRBJ2-3
CASSPRGLAGFQETQYF TGTGCCAGCAGCCCCCGGGGATTAGCGGGGTTCCAAGAGACCCAGTACTTC TRBV5-4 TRBD2 NA TRBJ2-5
CASSSRQDTYEQYF TGTGCCAGCAGCTCTCGACAGGATACCTACGAGCAGTACTTC TRBV7-9 NA NA TRBJ2-7
CASSSGTGGSDTQYF TGCGCCAGCAGCTCCGGGACAGGGGGATCAGATACGCAGTATTTT TRBV5-1 TRBD1 NA TRBJ2-3
CASSLGGTGIQNEQFF TGTGCCAGCAGCTTAGGAGGGACAGGGATTCAGAATGAGCAGTTCTTC TRBV7-2 TRBD1 NA TRBJ2-1
CASSWGFSYEQYF TGTGCCAGCAGTTGGGGTTTTTCCTACGAGCAGTACTTC TRBV2 NA NA TRBJ2-7
CASSPPGAGGIYGYTF TGTGCCAGCAGCCCTCCTGGGGCAGGGGGCATCTATGGCTACACCTTC TRBV3-1/TRBV3-2 TRBD1 NA TRBJ1-2
CASTTSGVPTDTQYF TGTGCCAGCACGACTAGCGGGGTTCCCACAGATACGCAGTATTTT TRBV2 TRBD2 NA TRBJ2-3
CASSYRLPGPGSYEQYF TGTGCCAGCAGTTACCGACTCCCGGGACCAGGCTCCTACGAGCAGTACTTC TRBV6-2/TRBV6-3 NA NA TRBJ2-7
CASSPQWRHGYTF TGTGCCAGCAGCCCCCAGTGGAGACATGGCTACACCTTC TRBV7-8 NA NA TRBJ1-2
CASSPGTSGGAYEQYF TGTGCCAGCAGCCCCGGGACTAGCGGGGGGGCCTACGAGCAGTACTTC TRBV7-6 TRBD2 once TRBJ2-7
CASSLTRGRLLEQFF TGTGCCAGCAGCTTAACGAGGGGGCGGTTACTAGAGCAGTTCTTC TRBV7-8 TRBD1 NA TRBJ2-1
CASSIRTDTEAFF TGTGCCAGCAGCATTAGAACAGACACTGAAGCTTTCTTT TRBV5-4 NA few TRBJ1-1
CASSQEEGGGDTQYF TGTGCCAGCAGCCAAGAGGAGGGAGGAGGAGATACGCAGTATTTT TRBV4-2 NA NA TRBJ2-3
CATSINRGLRDTQYF TGTGCCACCAGTATTAACAGGGGGCTTAGAGATACGCAGTATTTT TRBV15 TRBD1 NA TRBJ2-3
CASSAPTGLNTEAFF TGTGCCAGCAGCGCGCCGACGGGGTTGAACACTGAAGCTTTCTTT TRBV7-9 NA NA TRBJ1-1
CASSPRVIETQYF TGTGCCAGCAGCCCCAGGGTGATCGAGACCCAGTACTTC TRBV5-8 NA NA TRBJ2-5
CASSRLLETQYF TGTGCCAGCAGTCGCCTTCTCGAGACCCAGTACTTC TRBV28 NA NA TRBJ2-5
CASSLVGFNTDTQYF TGCGCCAGCAGCTTGGTTGGTTTTAACACAGATACGCAGTATTTT TRBV5-1 NA NA TRBJ2-3
CSVETSGGTDTQYF TGCAGCGTTGAAACTAGCGGGGGCACAGATACGCAGTATTTT TRBV29-1 TRBD2 NA TRBJ2-3
CASSYSGASTDTQYF TGTGCCAGCAGTTACTCAGGGGCCTCCACAGATACGCAGTATTTT TRBV6-5 NA NA TRBJ2-3
CATSGQQNYGYTF TGTGCCACCAGCGGACAACAAAACTATGGCTACACCTTC TRBV15 NA NA TRBJ1-2
CAIRPQGDVQPQHF TGTGCCATCAGACCCCAGGGAGACGTCCAGCCCCAGCATTTT TRBV10-3 NA NA TRBJ1-5
CASSPAGNPTNEKLFF TGTGCCAGCAGCCCGGCGGGGAACCCAACTAATGAAAAACTGTTTTTT TRBV5-6 NA NA TRBJ1-4
CASSLVVRAGGPDTQYF TGTGCCAGCAGCTTGGTGGTTCGAGCGGGGGGACCAGATACGCAGTATTTT TRBV5-4 TRBD2 NA TRBJ2-3
CASNHETYTDTQYF TGTGCCAGTAACCATGAAACCTACACAGATACGCAGTATTTT TRBV19 NA NA TRBJ2-3
CASSLDLADGTDTQYF TGTGCCAGCAGCTTGGACCTAGCAGACGGCACAGATACGCAGTATTTT TRBV5-4 NA NA TRBJ2-3
CASSQNADTQYF TGTGCCAGCAGCCAAAATGCAGATACGCAGTATTTT TRBV27 NA NA TRBJ2-3
CATSDRDRGPYGYTF TGTGCCACCAGTGACCGGGACAGGGGGCCCTATGGCTACACCTTC TRBV24-1 TRBD1 NA TRBJ1-2
CASSEQASGSYNEQFF TGTGCCAGCAGTGAACAGGCTAGCGGGTCCTACAATGAGCAGTTCTTC TRBV2 TRBD2 NA TRBJ2-1
CASSLRARWSETQYF TGTGCCAGCAGCTTGCGGGCTCGATGGAGTGAGACCCAGTACTTC TRBV5-8 NA NA TRBJ2-5
CASSRGQDPYNEQFF TGCGCCAGCAGTAGGGGACAGGATCCCTACAATGAGCAGTTCTTC TRBV10-2 TRBD1 NA TRBJ2-1
CASSHPDRAYEQYF TGTGCCAGCAGCCATCCCGACAGGGCCTACGAGCAGTACTTC TRBV3-1/TRBV3-2 TRBD1 NA TRBJ2-7
CASSLAGTKYQETQYF TGTGCCAGCAGCTTAGCCGGGACAAAGTACCAAGAGACCCAGTACTTC TRBV7-9 NA NA TRBJ2-5
CATCRSWVSNTEAFF TGTGCCACTTGCCGGTCTTGGGTATCGAACACTGAAGCTTTCTTT TRBV10-3 NA NA TRBJ1-1
CASSPINSNQPQHF TGTGCCAGCAGCCCCATCAATAGCAATCAGCCCCAGCATTTT TRBV6-5 NA NA TRBJ1-5
CSVEDFGGNPSYNEQFF TGCAGCGTTGAAGATTTTGGGGGGAATCCCTCCTACAATGAGCAGTTCTTC TRBV29-1 NA NA TRBJ2-1
CASSAQGAVQAPQETQYF TGTGCCAGCAGCGCACAGGGGGCGGTTCAAGCGCCTCAAGAGACCCAGTACTTC TRBV7-3 TRBD1 NA TRBJ2-5
CASSLFLRLGLVTDTQYF TGTGCCAGCAGCTTGTTCCTAAGGTTGGGACTGGTCACAGATACGCAGTATTTT TRBV5-6 NA NA TRBJ2-3
CASRVTTSSSYNEQFF TGTGCCAGCAGAGTCACGACTTCGAGCTCCTACAATGAGCAGTTCTTC TRBV7-9 NA NA TRBJ2-1
CASSLGLRAQPDTQYF TGTGCCAGCAGCTTAGGCCTGAGGGCTCAGCCAGATACGCAGTATTTT TRBV13 NA NA TRBJ2-3
CASSPGTSGGSTDTQYF TGCGCCAGCAGCCCCGGGACTAGCGGGGGGAGCACAGATACGCAGTATTTT TRBV5-1 TRBD2 NA TRBJ2-3